These 23 T cell receptor beta chains were sequenced from one sample in a study of OX40 agonist ivuxolimab in advanced cancers. The repertoire was sequenced with immunoSEQ multiplex PCR; TCRdb's copy has only in-frame clones and lacks some. Of around 60,000 clones listed, around 84% are singletons. This material consisted of CD4+ or CD8+ T cells sorted from blood, taken in a trial of the OX40 agonist ivuxolimab. These receptors were taken from an adult with an advanced solid tumor such as melanoma, head and neck, liver or kidney cancer.

This clone was observed a few times. The chain recombines TRBV5-8 with TRBJ1-6, with D uncertain. Between the trimmed V and J ends, which lost 7 bases and 4 bases, there was a span of 6 bases. This CDR3 spans 12 amino acids. CDR1 and CDR2 from the germline V gene are SGHTS and YDEGEE. CDR3 nucleotides: TGTGCCAGCGGGATTTATAATTCACCCCTCCACTTT. It encodes CASGIYNSPLHF.

The V gene is TRBV28, the J gene TRBJ1-2; tentative D call: TRBD1 (6 bases). Germline V CDR1 and CDR2: MDHEN, SYDVKM. Trimming removed 5 bases from V and 6 bases from J, with 16 bases in between. This CDR3 comprises 14 residues. The CDR3 coding sequence is TGTGCCAGCAGTATACCTGGGACAATGGATGGCTACACCTTC. Translating gives CASSIPGTMDGYTF.

The chain recombines TRBV5-1 with TRBJ2-5; 8 positions match TRBD1. Germline V gene data show CDR1 as SGHRS and CDR2 as YFSETQ. With V trimmed by 0 bases and J by 4 bases, 2 bases remained unmatched. The CDR3 runs to 14 residues. The CDR3 DNA reads TGCGCCAGCAGCTTGGCCGGGACAGGAGAGACCCAGTACTTC. Encoded protein: CASSLAGTGETQYF.

This clone has more than one count but fewer than ten. The gene calls are TRBV11-2 and TRBJ2-3; D unclear. The germline V gene has CDR1 SGHAT and CDR2 FQNNGV. The V and J ends lost 0 bases and 9 bases respectively, with 13 bases between them. The CDR3 extends over 14 amino acids. CDR3 sequence: CASSLDRVVHTQYF. The DNA for the CDR3 is TGTGCCAGCAGCTTAGATCGGGTGGTGCACACGCAGTATTTT.

This clone occurred once. J is TRBJ1-6 and V is TRBV6-1, with no clear D. Trimming removed 7 bases from V and 5 bases from J, with 9 bases in between. The CDR3 sequence is 13 residues long. Germline-derived CDR1 and CDR2 are MNHNS and SASEGT. The CDR3 sequence: CASTETNNSPLHF. Written as DNA, the CDR3 is TGTGCCAGCACAGAAACCAATAATTCACCCCTCCACTTT.

The CDR3 here is CASSEVRQGVGYTF. DNA for the CDR3: TGTGCCAGCAGTGAAGTTCGGCAGGGGGTTGGCTACACCTTC. The gene calls are TRBV2 and TRBJ1-2, with TRBD1 matching 7 bases. This CDR3 contains 14 residues. Per the germline V gene, CDR1 is SNHLY and CDR2 is FYNNEI. Unmatched junction bases numbered 6, after V lost 1 base and J lost 7 bases.

The chain links TRBV29-1 to TRBJ1-4, with 7 bases aligning to TRBD1. Per the germline V gene, CDR1 is SQVTM and CDR2 is ANQGSEA. V lost 5 bases, J lost 2 bases, and 5 bases stayed unmatched. The CDR3 consists of 14 residues. The chain's CDR3 is CSVKRTGTNEKLFF. CDR3 nucleotides: TGCAGCGTTAAAAGGACAGGCACTAATGAAAAACTGTTTTTT.

The chain has TRBV2 and TRBJ1-2; 7 bases are a match to TRBD1. The CDR3 loop spans 14 amino acids. CDR1 and CDR2 (germline): SNHLY, FYNNEI. Germline trimming cut 6 bases from V and 4 bases from J; bases unmatched to any gene: 8. The CDR3 sequence: CASRARQGGYGYTF. The DNA for the CDR3 is TGTGCCAGCAGGGCTCGACAGGGCGGCTATGGCTACACCTTC.

This sequence joins TRBV27 and TRBJ1-2; 9 bases are shared with TRBD1. CDR1 and CDR2 from the germline V gene are MNHEY and SMNVEV (reference sequence). This CDR3 comprises 14 residues. The J segment lost 2 bases and the V segment lost 5 bases, leaving 3 bases of the junction unmatched. The CDR3 protein is CASSRGTGNYGYTF. The CDR3 coding sequence is TGTGCCAGCAGTCGGGGGACAGGGAACTATGGCTACACCTTC.

This clone was observed a single time. The gene calls are TRBV4-3 and TRBJ2-1; no clear D gene. Germline CDR1 reads LGHNA; CDR2 reads YSLEER. The CDR3 has 15 residues. Trimming took off 0 bases at V and 8 bases at J, with 14 bases between the two ends. CDR3 DNA sequence: TGCGCCAGCAGCCAAGAAAGGCCTAGTGTGGATGAGCAGTTCTTC. Amino acids: CASSQERPSVDEQFF.

This clone came up once. The J gene is TRBJ2-3, the V gene TRBV12-5; D possibly matches TRBD1 or TRBD2 (5 bases each). Between the trimmed V and J ends, which lost 3 bases and 3 bases, there was a span of 13 bases. Germline CDR1 is LGHNT and CDR2 is FRNRAP. This CDR3 spans 15 amino acids. The CDR3 loop is CASGFKGWRTDTQYF. The CDR3 DNA is TGTGCTAGTGGTTTTAAGGGGTGGAGGACAGATACGCAGTATTTT.

This clone was observed once. The V and J genes are TRBV12-5 and TRBJ2-1; D perhaps matches TRBD1 (5 bases). The germline V and J ends were trimmed by 2 bases and 4 bases, with 12 bases remaining between them. The CDR3 length is 15 residues. Germline V gene data show CDR1 as LGHNT and CDR2 as FRNRAP. In DNA form, the CDR3 reads TGTGCTAGTGGTTTGAACAGGAAACCGTACAATGAGCAGTTCTTC. This codes for CASGLNRKPYNEQFF.

The chain joins TRBV7-8 to TRBJ1-2, with D possibly TRBD1 on 6 matching bases. The V and J ends lost 5 bases and 7 bases respectively, with 17 bases between them. Germline V lookup: CDR1 SGHVS, CDR2 FQNEAQ. The CDR3 has 14 amino acids. CDR3 nucleotide sequence: TGTGCCAGCAGCGGAGCCGCCAGGGGCTCTGGCTACACCTTC. Its translation: CASSGAARGSGYTF.

The V gene is TRBV5-4, the J gene TRBJ1-3, with TRBD1 matching over 7 bases. J gave up 6 bases and V 1 base, and 1 base lay outside the gene matches. Germline assignment: CDR1 SGHNT and CDR2 YYREEE (reference sequence). This CDR3 region has 13 residues. DNA of the CDR3: TGTGCCAGCAGCTTGACAGGGGAAAACACCATATATTTT. Translation gives CASSLTGENTIYF.

The chain is built from TRBV7-3 and TRBJ1-3, with a possible D match to TRBD1 (5 bases). The CDR3 runs to 16 residues. V dropped 4 bases and J dropped 0 bases, with 13 bases sitting between them. Germline V lookup: CDR1 SGHTA, CDR2 FQGTGA. For the CDR3, the DNA is TGTGCCAGCAGCTCGGGACGGCCCAACTCTGGAAACACCATATATTTT. Amino acid sequence: CASSSGRPNSGNTIYF.

The DNA of the CDR3 is TGTGCCAGCAGTGAAGACAACACAAGGGGTGAAAAACTGTTTTTT. This codes for CASSEDNTRGEKLFF. The rearrangement uses TRBV2 and TRBJ1-4; D might be TRBD1 (5 bases). CDR3 size: 15 residues. Looked up from germline, CDR1 is SNHLY and CDR2 is FYNNEI. The V gene lost 1 base and the J gene lost 7 bases, with 13 bases spanning the gap.

The genes are TRBV5-3 and TRBJ1-2; no clear D gene. TRBV5-3 is filed as an ORF, its function uncertain. Trimming cost V 0 bases and J 7 bases, with 16 bases left between them. The CDR3 runs 15 residues. The CDR3 spells CARSLGHLAIGGYTF. DNA for the CDR3: TGTGCCAGAAGCTTGGGACACTTGGCCATTGGTGGCTACACCTTC.

The chain couples TRBV28 to TRBJ2-2; D not resolved. From germline, CDR1 is MDHEN and CDR2 SYDVKM. The CDR3 consists of 15 residues. Trimming removed 2 bases at V and 5 bases at J, with 12 bases between. This chain's CDR3 is CASSLIGPSTGELFF. CDR3 DNA sequence: TGTGCCAGCAGTTTAATTGGGCCGTCAACCGGGGAGCTGTTTTTT. Full variable domain (remainder filled in from reference TRBV28 and TRBJ2-2): DVKVTQSSRYLVKRTGEKVFLECVQDMDHENMFWYRQDPGLGLRLIYFSYDVKMKEKGDIPEGYSVSREKKERFSLILESASTNQTSMYLCASSLIGPSTGELFFGEGSRLTVL.

J is TRBJ2-7 and V is TRBV28; perhaps TRBD2 as D (7 bases). The CDR3 totals 15 residues. V dropped 2 bases and J dropped 2 bases, with 13 bases sitting between them. CDR1 is MDHEN and CDR2 is SYDVKM in the germline V gene. The CDR3, as DNA: TGTGCCAGCAGTTTAGGGGGGGGGCTGACCTACGAGCAGTACTTC. This gives the protein CASSLGGGLTYEQYF.

This clone appeared a few times. V usage is TRBV4-2 and J usage is TRBJ1-4, with D maybe TRBD1 (5 bases). The CDR3 sequence is 14 residues long. The V end was cut by 0 bases, the J end by 8 bases, with 10 bases between. The V gene's germline CDR1 is LGHNA and CDR2 YNFKEQ. In DNA, the CDR3 is TGTGCCAGCAGCCAAGAGGGGGTCGCGGAAAAACTGTTTTTT. It specifies CASSQEGVAEKLFF.

This chain connects TRBV6-1 to TRBJ2-7; TRBD2 might be the D (6 bases). From germline, CDR1 is MNHNS and CDR2 SASEGT. V lost 10 bases and J lost 0, with 19 bases in between. CDR3 length equals 15 residues. For the CDR3, the DNA is TGTGCCACCCTCAAGGGGACTTCCTACTCCTACGAGCAGTACTTC. This translates into CATLKGTSYSYEQYF.

The chain recombines TRBV18 with TRBJ1-1; D gene unclear. The CDR3 runs 14 residues. The V end lost 2 bases, the J end lost 1 base, and 8 bases lay between the germline ends. Germline V CDR1 and CDR2: KGHSH, LQKENI. CDR3 bases: TGTGCCAGCTCACCAGGGAAGGAGAACACTGAAGCTTTCTTT. Its translation: CASSPGKENTEAFF.

V and J are TRBV10-3 and TRBJ2-3; the match to TRBD2 covers 11 bases. The V segment lost 3 bases and the J segment 4 bases; nucleotides outside the gene matches: 9. The CDR3 is 17 amino acids. CDR1 and CDR2 from the germline V gene are ENHRY and SYGVKD. The CDR3 DNA follows: TGTGCCATCAGTGAATCGACCGGGACTAGCGGACCAGATACGCAGTATTTT. It is translated as CAISESTGTSGPDTQYF.